The clone carrying this T cell receptor beta chain turned up a few times. The CDR3 extends over 15 amino acids. CDR1 SNHLY and CDR2 FYNNEI come from the germline V gene. Trimming stripped 5 bases from V and 0 bases from J, with 12 bases between. The data originate from a study of neoadjuvant anti-PD-1 for oral cavity cancer. The data were produced by immunoSEQ multiplex PCR, yet TCRdb's version contains in-frame clones alone and is incomplete. Here the sample spans 11,000 to 15,000 clones, about 67% being singletons. The clonotype was recovered from a person aged 40-85 years with oral cavity squamous cell carcinoma. The input for sequencing was PBMCs, taken before nivolumab (anti-PD-1) treatment. The chain joins TRBV2 to TRBJ2-3; a weak D match, TRBD2 (7 bases). CDR3 in amino acids: CASSRGGYSTDTQYF. The CDR3 DNA reads TGTGCCAGCAGTAGGGGGGGTTACAGCACAGATACGCAGTATTTT.